The rows below give T cell receptor beta chains drawn from one sample of a study of blood T cell repertoires in COVID-19. Clones were read by immunoSEQ multiplex PCR, and TCRdb kept only the in-frame ones, dropping some. The table lists around 200,000 clones, approximately 90% of them singletons. Sample: peripheral blood. These receptors were taken from a man in his 60s who had recovered from COVID-19. The CDR3 runs from the conserved cysteine through the conserved F or W. D genes are given only for firm matches. Clone size is stated in some rows and not others, as once, few, many or a class when expanded.

v_gene	d_gene	j_gene	abundance	CDR3aa	CDR3nt
TRBV27	NA	TRBJ2-7	NA	CASSLYPARVHEQYF	TGTGCCAGCAGTTTATACCCTGCTCGAGTACACGAGCAGTACTTC
TRBV10-3	NA	TRBJ2-7	NA	CAISESRQVTYEQYF	TGTGCCATCAGTGAGTCCCGACAGGTTACCTACGAGCAGTACTTC
TRBV2	NA	TRBJ1-6	NA	CASNVGGPTYNSPLHF	TGTGCCAGCAATGTGGGGGGGCCGACGTATAATTCACCCCTCCACTTT
TRBV6-2/TRBV6-3	NA	TRBJ1-1	NA	CASSNTGFGAFF	TGTGCCAGCAGCAACACAGGGTTCGGAGCTTTCTTT
TRBV29-1	TRBD2	TRBJ2-1	NA	CSVGGLDAYNEQFF	TGCAGCGTAGGTGGACTAGATGCCTACAATGAGCAGTTCTTC
TRBV27	TRBD2	TRBJ2-5	NA	CASTMSGRALRETQYF	TGTGCCAGCACAATGAGCGGGAGGGCGCTTAGGGAGACCCAGTACTTC
TRBV2	TRBD1	TRBJ1-2	NA	CASSEILSSGGYGYTF	TGTGCCAGCAGTGAAATCTTGTCTTCAGGGGGGTATGGCTACACCTTC
TRBV7-2	TRBD2	TRBJ2-7	NA	CASSRTSGGIYEQYF	TGTGCCAGCAGTCGGACTAGCGGAGGAATATACGAGCAGTACTTC
TRBV3-1/TRBV3-2	TRBD1	TRBJ1-5	NA	CASSQGSGGQPQHF	TGTGCCAGCAGCCAAGGGTCAGGGGGACAGCCCCAGCATTTT
TRBV9	TRBD1	TRBJ2-2	NA	CASSAQQGLGTGELFF	TGTGCCAGCAGCGCTCAACAGGGGCTGGGCACCGGGGAGCTGTTTTTT
TRBV12-5	NA	TRBJ1-1	NA	CASGYLEAWERNTEAFF	TGTGCTAGTGGTTACCTCGAGGCATGGGAGAGGAACACTGAAGCTTTCTTT
TRBV9	TRBD2	TRBJ2-2	NA	CASSVGAGYTGELFF	TGTGCCAGCAGCGTAGGAGCGGGGTACACCGGGGAGCTGTTTTTT
TRBV4-1	TRBD1	TRBJ2-7	NA	CASSQDPTGTGSNEQYF	TGCGCCAGCAGCCAAGACCCGACCGGGACAGGGTCTAACGAGCAGTACTTC
TRBV27	NA	TRBJ1-4	NA	CASSLARWTATNEKLFF	TGTGCCAGCAGTCTAGCCCGTTGGACAGCAACTAATGAAAAACTGTTTTTT
TRBV19	TRBD2	TRBJ2-7	NA	CASSSRPSGTFYEQYF	TGTGCCAGTAGTTCGCGCCCTAGCGGGACCTTCTACGAGCAGTACTTC
TRBV19	TRBD1	TRBJ1-6	NA	CASSVQGEKRKSPLHF	TGTGCCAGTAGTGTTCAGGGGGAAAAAAGAAAGTCACCCCTCCACTTT
TRBV2	NA	TRBJ1-5	NA	CASSEVRSNQPQHF	TGTGCCAGCAGTGAGGTCAGAAGCAATCAGCCCCAGCATTTT
TRBV5-1	NA	TRBJ1-1	once	CASSLQGGNTEAFF	TGCGCCAGCAGCTTACAGGGTGGGAACACTGAAGCTTTCTTT
TRBV29-1	NA	TRBJ2-5	once	CSAIDWGRGETQYF	TGCAGCGCCATAGATTGGGGCAGGGGAGAGACCCAGTACTTC
TRBV29-1	NA	TRBJ1-1	NA	CSVVTGFGAFF	TGCAGCGTGGTAACAGGGTTTGGAGCTTTCTTT
TRBV14	TRBD2	TRBJ2-3	NA	CASSQGRGLGTDTQYF	TGTGCCAGCAGCCAAGGACGGGGACTAGGTACAGATACGCAGTATTTT
TRBV3-1/TRBV3-2	NA	TRBJ2-7	NA	CASSQLVEEKQYF	TGTGCCAGCAGTCAACTCGTGGAGGAGAAGCAGTACTTC
TRBV27	NA	TRBJ1-6	NA	CASSLRRRTDNSPLHF	TGTGCCAGCAGCCTTCGCCGCAGGACAGATAATTCACCCCTCCACTTT
TRBV19	TRBD1	TRBJ2-1	many	CASRQDRGMFF	TGTGCCAGTAGGCAGGACAGGGGGATGTTCTTC
TRBV25-1	TRBD1	TRBJ2-4	NA	CANDRAAKNIQYF	TGTGCCAACGACAGGGCTGCCAAAAACATTCAGTACTTC
TRBV5-4	TRBD1	TRBJ1-6	NA	CASSLGTGGRDSPLHF	TGTGCCAGCAGCCTAGGGACAGGGGGCAGGGATTCACCCCTCCACTTT
TRBV28	TRBD1	TRBJ2-1	NA	CASEGTGGKNEQFF	TGTGCCAGTGAAGGGACAGGGGGTAAAAATGAGCAGTTCTTC
TRBV2	NA	TRBJ2-7	NA	CASSESGTGYYEQYF	TGTGCCAGCAGTGAATCCGGCACAGGGTACTACGAGCAGTACTTC
TRBV7-7	TRBD2	TRBJ2-3	NA	CASSLGLAGTDTQYF	TGTGCCAGCAGCTTGGGACTAGCGGGCACAGATACGCAGTATTTT
TRBV11-2	TRBD2	TRBJ2-2	NA	CASSLRLARGTGELFF	TGTGCCAGCAGCCTCCGACTAGCGCGAGGGACCGGGGAGCTGTTTTTT
TRBV15	TRBD2	TRBJ2-1	NA	CATSREAGGLLEQFF	TGTGCCACCAGCAGAGAAGCGGGGGGGCTACTGGAGCAGTTCTTC
TRBV24-1	TRBD2	TRBJ2-5	NA	CATRDSGNQETQYF	TGTGCCACCAGGGATAGCGGGAACCAAGAGACCCAGTACTTC
TRBV10-2	NA	TRBJ2-1	NA	CASERGYEQFF	TGCGCCAGTGAAAGGGGGTATGAGCAGTTCTTC
TRBV10-3	NA	TRBJ2-3	NA	CAISDARVPDTQYF	TGTGCCATCAGTGACGCCCGGGTGCCAGATACGCAGTATTTT
TRBV6-5	NA	TRBJ1-1	few	CASSEGYKDTEAFF	TGTGCCAGCAGCGAGGGATATAAGGACACTGAAGCTTTCTTT
TRBV19	TRBD1	TRBJ1-5	NA	CASRGQARNQPQHF	TGTGCCAGTAGGGGACAGGCCCGAAATCAGCCCCAGCATTTT
TRBV10-1	TRBD2	TRBJ2-7	NA	CASSESRTSGRPREQYF	TGCGCCAGCAGTGAGTCTCGGACTAGCGGGAGACCGCGCGAGCAGTACTTC
TRBV10-1	NA	TRBJ1-3	NA	CASSEREGGRVFEDTIYF	TGCGCCAGCAGTGAGAGGGAGGGGGGGCGCGTCTTCGAAGACACCATATATTTT
TRBV28	NA	TRBJ1-5	NA	CASSYGQSRNQPQHF	TGTGCCAGCAGCTACGGACAGAGCCGAAATCAGCCCCAGCATTTT
TRBV6-1	NA	TRBJ2-7	many	CASSEGHSYEQYF	TGTGCCAGCAGTGAAGGACACTCCTACGAGCAGTACTTC
TRBV9	NA	TRBJ2-2	few	CASSVGGGNTGELFF	TGTGCCAGCAGCGTAGGAGGGGGTAACACCGGGGAGCTGTTTTTT
TRBV21-1	NA	TRBJ2-5	NA	CASSKPDQTGAAFQETQYF	TGTGCCAGCAGCAAACCTGACCAAACAGGCGCTGCTTTCCAAGAGACCCAGTACTTC
TRBV19	NA	TRBJ2-7	NA	CASGTLNYEQYF	TGTGCCAGCGGGACACTAAACTACGAGCAGTACTTC
TRBV5-1	TRBD1	TRBJ1-5	NA	CASSLGTGNSNQPQHF	TGCGCCAGCAGCTTGGGGACAGGTAATAGCAATCAGCCCCAGCATTTT